This T cell receptor (beta chain) is drawn from a study of regulatory T cells in long-lasting Graves disease. The time point was: persistent/refractory GD, antithyroid drugs over 5 years with positive TRAb. PBMC-extracted RNA yielded the TCR library. This clonotype showed up many times. Germline V gene sequence: CDR1 MDHEN, CDR2 SYDVKM. Trimming took 3 bases from V and 3 from J, leaving 14 bases between them. This CDR3 comprises 15 residues. According to the study, TCR beta libraries were built with iRepertoire HTBI primers and CDR3-region Arm-PCR. A single record per CDR3 protein comes from TCRdb applying MiXCR to the multiplex PCR reads. The sample consists of about 470,000 distinct CDR3 sequences, less than 25% of them appearing once.

The material sequenced was peripheral blood mononuclear cells (PBMCs), taken when the disease was refractory, from a patient treated with antithyroid drugs. This receptor was taken from a female donor with Graves disease. V and J are TRBV28 and TRBJ2-5, with D possibly called TRBD1 or TRBD2 (6 bases each). The CDR3 loop is CASSFPEGGEETQYF. The CDR3 bases are TGTGCCAGCAGTTTCCCCGAGGGGGGAGAAGAGACCCAGTACTTC.